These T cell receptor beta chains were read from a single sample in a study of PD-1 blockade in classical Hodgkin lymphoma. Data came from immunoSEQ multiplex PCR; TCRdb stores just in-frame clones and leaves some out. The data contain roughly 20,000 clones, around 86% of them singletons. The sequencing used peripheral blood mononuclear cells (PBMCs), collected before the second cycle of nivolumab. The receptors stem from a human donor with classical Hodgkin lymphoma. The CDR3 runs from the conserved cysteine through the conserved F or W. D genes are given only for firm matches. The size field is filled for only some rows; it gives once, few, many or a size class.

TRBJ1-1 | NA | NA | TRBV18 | CASSPANTEAFF | TGTGCCAGCTCACCCGCAAACACTGAAGCTTTCTTT
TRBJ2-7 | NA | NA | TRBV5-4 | CASSFRQGGYEQYF | TGTGCCAGTTCTTTCCGACAGGGAGGTTACGAGCAGTACTTC
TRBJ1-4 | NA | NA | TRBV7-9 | CASSLAEGYNEKLFF | TGTGCCAGCAGCTTAGCCGAAGGATATAATGAAAAACTGTTTTTT
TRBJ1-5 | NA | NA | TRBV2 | CASRLDSNFNQPQHF | TGTGCCAGCAGATTGGACAGTAACTTCAATCAGCCCCAGCATTTT
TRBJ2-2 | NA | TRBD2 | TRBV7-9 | CASSSGLVGTGELFF | TGTGCCAGCAGCTCCGGACTAGTAGGCACCGGGGAGCTGTTTTTT
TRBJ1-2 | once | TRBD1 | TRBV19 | CASGTDFNYGYTF | TGTGCCAGTGGGACAGATTTTAACTATGGCTACACCTTC
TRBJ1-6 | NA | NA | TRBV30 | CAWSAQNVSPLHF | TGTGCCTGGAGTGCGCAGAATGTGTCCCCCCTCCACTTT
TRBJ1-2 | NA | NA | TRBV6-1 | CASSERAGGGPSYGYTF | TGTGCCAGCAGTGAACGAGCGGGGGGCGGCCCTTCCTATGGCTACACCTTC
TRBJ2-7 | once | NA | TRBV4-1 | CASSTEADNYEQYF | TGCGCCAGCAGCACGGAAGCGGATAACTACGAGCAGTACTTC
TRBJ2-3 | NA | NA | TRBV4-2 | CASSQDGLSTDTQYF | TGTGCCAGCAGCCAGGATGGACTATCCACAGATACGCAGTATTTT
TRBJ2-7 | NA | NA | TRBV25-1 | CASVDVGSEQYF | TGTGCCAGCGTGGACGTAGGCTCCGAGCAGTACTTC
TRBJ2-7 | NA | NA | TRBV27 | CASSEGLVPSYEQYF | TGTGCCAGCAGTGAGGGGCTAGTCCCCTCTTACGAGCAGTACTTC
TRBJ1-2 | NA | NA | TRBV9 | CASSGRSYGYTF | TGTGCCAGCAGCGGACGGTCCTATGGCTACACCTTC
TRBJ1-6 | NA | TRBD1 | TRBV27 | CASSLSGQGSPLHF | TGTGCCAGCAGTTTAAGTGGACAGGGCTCCCCCCTCCACTTT
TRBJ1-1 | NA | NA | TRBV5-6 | CASSPLAGRFEAFF | TGTGCCAGCAGCCCGCTGGCGGGGCGCTTTGAAGCTTTCTTT
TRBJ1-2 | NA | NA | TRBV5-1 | CASSLVVGGSGYTF | TGCGCCAGCAGCTTGGTGGTCGGGGGATCGGGCTACACCTTC
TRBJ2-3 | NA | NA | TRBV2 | CASSQQSTDTQYF | TGTGCCAGCAGTCAGCAGTCCACAGATACGCAGTATTTT
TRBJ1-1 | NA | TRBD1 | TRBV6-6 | CASSYETGEGTEAFF | TGTGCCAGCAGTTACGAGACAGGGGAGGGGACTGAAGCTTTCTTT
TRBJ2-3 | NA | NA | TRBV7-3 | CASSLGEGVTDTQYF | TGTGCCAGCAGCCTCGGCGAGGGGGTGACAGATACGCAGTATTTT
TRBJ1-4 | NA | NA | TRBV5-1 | CASSYGASVDEKLFF | TGCGCCAGCAGCTACGGCGCGTCGGTCGATGAAAAACTGTTTTTT
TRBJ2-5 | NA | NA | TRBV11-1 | CASSLIQETQYF | TGTGCCAGCAGCTTGATACAAGAGACCCAGTACTTC
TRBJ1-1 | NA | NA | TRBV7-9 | CASSLLGDTEAFF | TGTGCCAGCAGCTTATTAGGGGACACTGAAGCTTTCTTT
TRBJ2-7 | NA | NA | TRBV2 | CASRALDEQYF | TGTGCCAGCAGGGCTCTGGACGAGCAGTACTTC
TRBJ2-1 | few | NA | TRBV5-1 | CASSLGRNNEQFF | TGCGCCAGCAGCTTGGGACGGAACAATGAGCAGTTCTTC
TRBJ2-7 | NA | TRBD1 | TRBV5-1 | CASSPILGQGVNEQYF | TGCGCCAGCAGCCCCATTTTGGGACAGGGGGTAAACGAGCAGTACTTC
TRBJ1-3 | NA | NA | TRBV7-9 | CASSLLGNTIYF | TGTGCCAGCAGCTTATTAGGAAACACCATATATTTT
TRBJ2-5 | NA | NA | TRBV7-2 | CASSPRTGQETQYF | TGTGCCAGCAGCCCACGGACCGGTCAAGAGACCCAGTACTTC
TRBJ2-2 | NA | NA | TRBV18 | CASSLRQVRIGELFF | TGTGCCAGCTCACTGAGACAGGTTCGGATCGGGGAGCTGTTTTTT
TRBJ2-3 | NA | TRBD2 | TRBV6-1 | CASSEALTSGGAGTDTQYF | TGTGCCAGCAGTGAAGCGCTGACTAGCGGGGGGGCAGGGACAGATACGCAGTATTTT
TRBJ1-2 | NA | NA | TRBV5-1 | CASSNQEGVGYTF | TGCGCCAGCAGCAACCAGGAGGGGGTTGGCTACACCTTC
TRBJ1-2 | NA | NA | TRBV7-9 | CASSLAGNYGYTF | TGTGCCAGCAGCTTAGCGGGGAACTATGGCTACACCTTC
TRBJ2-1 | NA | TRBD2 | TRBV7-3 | CASSLTTRLAGHNEQFF | TGTGCCAGCAGCTTAACCACAAGACTAGCGGGGCACAATGAGCAGTTCTTC
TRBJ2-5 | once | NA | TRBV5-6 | CASTWGETQYF | TGTGCCAGCACGTGGGGCGAGACCCAGTACTTC
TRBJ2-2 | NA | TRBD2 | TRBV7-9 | CARGGGTGELFF | TGTGCCCGCGGGGGGGGCACCGGGGAGCTGTTTTTT
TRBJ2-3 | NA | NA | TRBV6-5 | CASKTNQDTQYF | TGTGCCAGCAAAACTAACCAGGATACGCAGTATTTT
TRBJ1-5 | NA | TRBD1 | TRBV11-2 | CASSLVGLRDRGFQPQHF | TGTGCCAGCAGCTTAGTGGGTCTCCGGGACAGGGGGTTTCAGCCCCAGCATTTT
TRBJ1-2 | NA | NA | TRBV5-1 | CASSEREDGGYTF | TGCGCCAGCAGCGAGAGAGAGGACGGAGGCTACACCTTC
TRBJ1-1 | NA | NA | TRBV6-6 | CASSYEVENTEAFF | TGTGCCAGCAGTTATGAGGTGGAGAACACTGAAGCTTTCTTT
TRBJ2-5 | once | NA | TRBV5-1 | CASSLRGETQYF | TGCGCCAGCAGCTTAAGGGGAGAGACCCAGTACTTC
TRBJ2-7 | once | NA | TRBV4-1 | CASSQEEWTYEQYF | TGCGCCAGCAGCCAAGAAGAATGGACATACGAGCAGTACTTC
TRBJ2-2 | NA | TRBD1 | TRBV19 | CASSTGGTGWAGELFF | TGTGCCAGTAGTACTGGTGGGACAGGATGGGCCGGGGAGCTGTTTTTT
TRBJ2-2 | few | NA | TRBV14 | CASSQVTGELFF | TGTGCCAGCAGCCAAGTCACCGGGGAGCTGTTTTTT
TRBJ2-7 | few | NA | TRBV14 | CASSQSGYEQYF | TGTGCCAGCAGCCAATCGGGGTACGAGCAGTACTTC
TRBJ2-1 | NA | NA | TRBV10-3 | CASQGKYNEQFF | TGTGCCTCCCAGGGGAAATACAATGAGCAGTTCTTC
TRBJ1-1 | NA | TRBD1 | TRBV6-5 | CASSLDRGSVGAFF | TGTGCCAGCAGTCTTGACAGGGGGTCGGTAGGAGCTTTCTTT
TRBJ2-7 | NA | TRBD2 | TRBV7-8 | CASSLSSGGAYEQYF | TGTGCCAGCAGCTTGTCTAGCGGGGGGGCGTACGAGCAGTACTTC
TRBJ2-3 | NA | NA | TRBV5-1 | CASSHGQLDTQYF | TGCGCCAGCAGCCACGGACAGTTGGATACGCAGTATTTT